The 8 T cell receptor beta chains in this list originate from one sample, sequenced in a study of blood T cell repertoires in COVID-19. Some clones are missing from TCRdb's copy, which holds only in-frame ones; the method was immunoSEQ multiplex PCR. This table has 200,000 or so clones, approximately 90% appearing once. What was sequenced was peripheral blood. Every receptor here comes from a man over 45 with COVID-19, enrolled during active disease.

V is TRBV6-6 and J is TRBJ1-6, with D uncertain. The V gene lost 6 bases and the J gene lost 10 bases, with 22 bases spanning the gap. Germline assignment: CDR1 MNHNY and CDR2 SVGAGI (reference sequence). There are 16 residues in the CDR3. This CDR3 reads CASSTPTGRDVSPLHF. The CDR3 region has the DNA TGTGCCAGCAGCACGCCGACCGGGAGAGATGTGTCACCCCTCCACTTT.

The chain has TRBV10-3 and TRBJ2-5, with D uncertain. Germline V CDR1 and CDR2: ENHRY, SYGVKD. The CDR3 runs 15 residues. Trimming left V 1 base short and J 2 bases short, with 11 bases between. The CDR3 DNA follows: TGTGCCATCAGTGAGTTATTTAGCAGTCAAGAGACCCAGTACTTC. It translates to CAISELFSSQETQYF.

This chain uses TRBV9 with TRBJ1-3; D might be TRBD1 (6 bases). V was shortened by 3 bases and J by 0 bases, with 10 bases between the two germline ends. The CDR3 consists of 15 residues. CDR1 and CDR2 (germline): SGDLS, YYNGEE. Written as DNA, the CDR3 is TGTGCCAGCAGCGACCGGACAGCCTCTGGAAACACCATATATTTT. The encoded protein is CASSDRTASGNTIYF. Looking up the rest from reference TRBV9 and TRBJ1-3 gives the full variable domain: DSGVTQTPKHLITATGQRVTLRCSPRSGDLSVYWYQQSLDQGLQFLIQYYNGEERAKGNILERFSAQQFPDLHSELNLSSLELGDSALYFCASSDRTASGNTIYFGEGSWLTVV.

This clone was detected only once. CDR3 sequence reads: CASSTTGDENTEAFF. CDR3 sequence (DNA): TGCGCCAGCAGCACGACAGGGGACGAAAACACTGAAGCTTTCTTT. The chain has TRBV5-1 and TRBJ1-1; 8 nucleotides align to TRBD1. The J segment lost 2 bases and the V segment lost 4 bases, leaving 7 bases of the junction unmatched. Germline CDR1 is SGHRS and CDR2 is YFSETQ. This CDR3 is 15 amino acids long.

The rearrangement joins TRBV5-6 to TRBJ1-2; D gene unclear. Germline V gene sequence: CDR1 SGHDT, CDR2 YYEEEE. The CDR3 length is 13 residues. Deletions cut 1 base from V and 0 bases from J, with 4 bases between. As DNA, the CDR3 is TGTGCCAGCAGCTTGTCCGCTAACTATGGCTACACCTTC. Translating gives CASSLSANYGYTF.

This clone came up a few times. This chain uses TRBV30 with TRBJ1-3, with D possibly TRBD1 on 6 matching bases. The ends were cut back, 4 bases at V and 1 base at J, with 11 bases in the middle. The CDR3 loop spans 14 amino acids. CDR1 GTSNPN and CDR2 SVGIG come from the germline V gene (reference sequence). This chain's CDR3 is CAWMGAGSGNTIYF. For the CDR3, the DNA is TGTGCCTGGATGGGGGCAGGGTCTGGAAACACCATATATTTT.

This clone was picked up a small number of times. The genes are TRBV14 and TRBJ1-2, with 8 bases matching TRBD1. CDR1 is SGHDN, CDR2 FVKESK, per germline. CDR3 length: 15 amino acids. V shed 4 bases, J shed 3 bases, and the junction held 7 bases outside the gene matches. CDR3 region: CASSPRQGMDYGYTF. In DNA form, the CDR3 reads TGTGCCAGCAGCCCCCGACAGGGGATGGACTATGGCTACACCTTC.

The V gene is TRBV7-9, the J gene TRBJ1-2; D remains ambiguous. This CDR3 has 12 residues. The V gene's germline CDR1 is SEHNR and CDR2 FQNEAQ (reference sequence). V was clipped by 1 base and J by 8 bases, with 8 bases between them. Here the CDR3 reads CASSLGLRGYTF. CDR3 DNA sequence: TGTGCCAGCAGCTTAGGGCTTCGCGGCTACACCTTC. The full variable domain, rest sourced from reference TRBV7-9 and TRBJ1-2, is DTGVSQNPRHKITKRGQNVTFRCDPISEHNRLYWYRQTLGQGPEFLTYFQNEAQLEKSRLLSDRFSAERPKGSFSTLEIQRTEQGDSAMYLCASSLGLRGYTFGSGTRLTVV.